This TCR beta chain is drawn from a study of response to subunit inactivated influenza vaccine. Whole-study results and caveats: Every seasonal influenza vaccination brings in few new T cells, the authors suggested.

The length of the CDR3 is 14 residues. V lost 8 bases to trimming and J lost 0 bases, with 13 bases between them. Germline assignment: CDR1 MNHNS and CDR2 SASEGT. TCRdb recomputed calls from the RT-PCR reads with MiXCR, one row per CDR3 protein. The sample yields more than 600,000 distinct CDR3 sequences, less than 20% seen once. As for this clonotype: As yet, its antigen is unknown.

This TCR derives from a man in his fifties who received an inactivated influenza vaccine. The rearrangement uses TRBV6-1 and TRBJ1-1; the D is unclear. Sample: PBMCs from blood, taken about 5 days after vaccination. DNA of the CDR3: TGTGCCAGCCGAACCCCCACAATGAACACTGAAGCTTTCTTT. It specifies CASRTPTMNTEAFF.